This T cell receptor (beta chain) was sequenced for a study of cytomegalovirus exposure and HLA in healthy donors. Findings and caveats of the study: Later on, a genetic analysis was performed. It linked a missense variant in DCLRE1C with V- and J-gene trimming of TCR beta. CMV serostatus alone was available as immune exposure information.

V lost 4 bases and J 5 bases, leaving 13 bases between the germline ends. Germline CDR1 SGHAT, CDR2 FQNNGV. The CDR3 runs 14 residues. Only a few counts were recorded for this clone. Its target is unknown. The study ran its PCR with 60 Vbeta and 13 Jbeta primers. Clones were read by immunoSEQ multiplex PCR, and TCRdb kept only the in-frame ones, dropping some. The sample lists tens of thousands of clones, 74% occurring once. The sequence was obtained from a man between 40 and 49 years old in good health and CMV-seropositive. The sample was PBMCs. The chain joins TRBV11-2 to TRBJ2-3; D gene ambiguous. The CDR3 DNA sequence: TGTGCCAGCAGCTGGGCTGGCGCAAGAGATACGCAGTATTTT. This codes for CASSWAGARDTQYF.